This T cell receptor (beta chain) is drawn from a study of T cells of healthy individuals. The CDR3 extends over 13 amino acids. The germline V gene has CDR1 DFQATT and CDR2 SNEGSKA (reference sequence). Trimming removed 6 bases at V and 3 bases at J, with 9 bases between. TCRdb called the 5' RACE reads again in MiXCR, with one record for every CDR3 protein. The sample holds 60,000 to 70,000 distinct CDR3 sequences, roughly 17% seen once. This receptor was obtained from a human donor in good health. The gene calls are TRBV20-1 and TRBJ1-6; D is unresolved. The CDR3 nucleotides read TGCAGTGCGAAACAGAACTATAATTCACCCCTCCACTTT. Protein sequence: CSAKQNYNSPLHF.